One and the same sample provided the 11 T cell receptor beta chains below, sequenced in a study of shared T cell receptors in the human thymus (dated by TCRdb to about 2021). To prepare the library, the immunoSEQ multiplex PCR assay was applied. As stored in TCRdb, this immuneACCESS dataset retains in-frame rearrangements with V and J assigned. A fraction of the clones does not appear; measured against another copy, unresolved V genes explain less than half of the discrepancy, and the remainder lacks a known reason. In this sample the table shows hundreds of thousands of clones, over 75% of which occur a single time. The top ten clonotypes cover under 0.01% of the sample. These data also featured in a second study, about human thymus T cells.

The sample was thymocytes. The receptors here all came from a boy in the first two years of life with a congenital heart defect. Donor details come from another sample of the same person, matched by shared clones.

The V call is TRBV11-2, the J call TRBJ2-7; TRBD1 matches at 10 bases. This CDR3 has 15 amino acids. Germline V lookup: CDR1 SGHAT, CDR2 FQNNGV. V lost 1 base and J lost 7; bases outside the gene matches: 7. The CDR3: CASSLADRGLREQYF. In nucleotides, the CDR3 is TGTGCCAGCAGCTTAGCGGACAGGGGGTTGAGGGAGCAGTACTTC.

The gene calls are TRBV5-1 and TRBJ1-1, with D hard to call. The CDR3 runs 13 residues. CDR1 is SGHRS and CDR2 is YFSETQ in the germline V gene. V was clipped by 4 bases and J by 0 bases, with 7 bases between them. CDR3 in amino acids: CASSSQMNTEAFF. CDR3 coding DNA: TGCGCCAGCAGCAGTCAGATGAACACTGAAGCTTTCTTT.

This clone appeared a single time. The chain combines TRBV5-4 with TRBJ1-2; 11 nucleotides agree with TRBD1. Germline V gene data show CDR1 as SGHNT and CDR2 as YYREEE (reference sequence). This CDR3 region has 18 residues. Trimming at V came to 6 bases and at J to 4 bases, leaving 17 bases not matched to a gene. Here the CDR3 reads CASKWRQNWTGGSYGYTF. The CDR3 bases are TGTGCCAGCAAATGGCGCCAGAACTGGACAGGGGGCTCCTATGGCTACACCTTC.

V and J are TRBV12-5 and TRBJ1-2, with D uncertain. This CDR3 region has 14 residues. Trimming stripped 5 bases from V and 8 bases from J, with 18 bases between. Germline values: CDR1 LGHNT, CDR2 FRNRAP. The CDR3 DNA follows: TGTGCTAGTGGTCCCCCCCCGGGTCGGAGAGGCTACACCTTC. Translated: CASGPPPGRRGYTF.

The gene calls are TRBV5-4 and TRBJ2-3, with 7 nucleotides matching TRBD2. Trimming took 3 bases from V and 2 from J; bases not matched to a gene: 12. The CDR3 spans 17 residues. Germline V gives CDR1 SGHNT, CDR2 YYREEE (reference sequence). The CDR3 protein is CASSSYPSGYYTDTQYF. CDR3 bases: TGTGCCAGCAGCTCCTACCCTAGCGGCTATTACACAGATACGCAGTATTTT.

The chain employs TRBV27 and TRBJ2-7, with D possibly being TRBD1 (7 bases). The CDR3 spans 16 residues. Germline-derived CDR1 and CDR2 are MNHEY and SMNVEV (reference sequence). Between the trimmed V and J ends, which lost 6 bases and 3 bases, there was a span of 21 bases. CDR3 in DNA: TGTGCCAGCAGGCTCGACCACAGGGGCGGGGTCTACGAGCAGTACTTC. As protein: CASRLDHRGGVYEQYF.

The chain links TRBV28 to TRBJ1-2, with 12 nucleotides matching TRBD1. CDR1 is MDHEN, CDR2 SYDVKM, per germline. The junction had 19 bases not matched to a gene; V was cut back by 7 bases and J by 4 bases. This CDR3 spans 19 amino acids. Here the CDR3 DNA reads TGTGCCAGCACCGCAATTGGGGCCGGGACAGGGGGCGTAATCTATGGCTACACCTTC. It encodes CASTAIGAGTGGVIYGYTF.

V usage is TRBV9 and J usage is TRBJ2-3, with TRBD2 matching 7 bases. J was trimmed by 1 base and V by 0 bases; bases with no gene match: 11. Germline lookup yields CDR1 SGDLS and CDR2 YYNGEE. This CDR3 contains 18 residues. In DNA, the CDR3 is TGTGCCAGCAGCGTAGGGGGCGGGGGTAATATTCGCACAGATACGCAGTATTTT. This encodes CASSVGGGGNIRTDTQYF. Together with reference TRBV9 and TRBJ2-3, the CDR3 gives the full variable domain: DSGVTQTPKHLITATGQRVTLRCSPRSGDLSVYWYQQSLDQGLQFLIQYYNGEERAKGNILERFSAQQFPDLHSELNLSSLELGDSALYFCASSVGGGGNIRTDTQYFGPGTRLTVL.

This clone was recorded a few times. The chain has TRBV5-4 and TRBJ1-4; no clear D gene. The length of the CDR3 is 12 residues. The germline CDR1 and CDR2 sequences are SGHNT and YYREEE (reference sequence). The germline V and J ends were trimmed by 4 bases and 8 bases, with 9 bases remaining between them. For the CDR3, the DNA is TGTGCCAGCAGCCCTACGAGGGAAAAACTGTTTTTT. Translating it yields CASSPTREKLFF.

The chain recombines TRBV7-9 with TRBJ2-7, with 10 bases aligning to TRBD2. The CDR3 extends over 16 amino acids. Losses at the gene ends were 4 bases for V and 7 bases for J; bases not matched to a gene: 13. Per the germline V gene, CDR1 is SEHNR and CDR2 is FQNEAQ (reference sequence). The CDR3 reads CASSSTEREGPREQYF. Written as DNA, the CDR3 is TGTGCCAGCAGCTCAACTGAGCGGGAGGGACCCAGGGAGCAGTACTTC. The full variable domain, in which reference TRBV7-9 and TRBJ2-7 provide the parts outside the CDR3, is DTGVSQNPRHKITKRGQNVTFRCDPISEHNRLYWYRQTLGQGPEFLTYFQNEAQLEKSRLLSDRFSAERPKGSFSTLEIQRTEQGDSAMYLCASSSTEREGPREQYFGPGTRLTVT.

CDR3 residues: CASSLFKGTSGMDEQFF. The CDR3 region has the DNA TGTGCCAGCAGCCTATTTAAGGGGACTAGCGGGATGGATGAGCAGTTCTTC. The rearrangement links TRBV28 to TRBJ2-1; 13 bases line up with TRBD2. Germline CDR1 and CDR2: MDHEN and SYDVKM. Unmatched junction bases numbered 13, after V lost 6 bases and J lost 8 bases. The CDR3 sequence is 17 residues long.